This record looks at one T cell receptor beta chain sequence and its context. The entry originates in a study of blood T cell repertoires in COVID-19. In the study overall: The United States, Italy and Spain provided the acute and convalescent COVID-19 samples.

Living in 24 US areas, the participants were between roughly 18 and 89 years of age. Participants reported their clinical history, and cohort assignment relied on those reports. During the 2 weeks before they entered the study, exposed participants had met someone with a PCR-confirmed or clinician-diagnosed COVID-19 case. V lost 1 base to trimming and J lost 0 bases, with 7 bases between them. Germline CDR1 is SGHRS and CDR2 is YFSETQ. CDR3 length equals 14 residues. Method: immunoSEQ multiplex PCR; TCRdb's copy keeps in-frame clones and lacks some. The data hold 270,000 or so clones, with approximately 81% observed a single time.

This chain links TRBV5-1 with TRBJ1-1; no reliable D call. The sample consisted of PBMCs or T cells enriched from blood (not recorded which). This receptor was obtained from a woman in her forties or fifties who had been exposed to COVID-19. The DNA of the CDR3 is TGCGCCAGCAGCTTGAAGTCTATGAACACTGAAGCTTTCTTT. Amino acid sequence: CASSLKSMNTEAFF.